What follows is one TCR beta chain and its context. No antigen is known for it. This specimen comes from a study of vaccination effects on CD4 cells after COVID-19. For the study at large: A few million PBMC were seeded per well and grown in the presence of roughly 9.3 IU/ml IL-2 and around 9 ug/ml peptides. Overall study findings and caveats: By a late point after vaccination, infection- and vaccine-induced clones had shrunk markedly through clonal contraction.

Between days 10 and 11 of culture, CD4+ T cells were separated out. Germline CDR1 and CDR2: SGHTA and FQGNSA. Trimming removed 1 base from V and 4 bases from J, with 8 bases in between. The CDR3 sequence is 13 residues long. TCRdb's copy holds only in-frame clones and misses some; the assay was immunoSEQ multiplex PCR. The data contain under 30,000 clones, approximately 60% of them seen just once; the ten biggest clones take up about 9.8%. The chain joins TRBV7-2 to TRBJ2-7; D is ambiguous. This specimen consisted of CD4+ T cells from PBMCs cultured without peptide, obtained before COVID-19 vaccination. The sequence was obtained from a human donor who received a COVID-19 vaccine. The CDR3 reads CASSLVIEYEQYF. Here the CDR3 DNA reads TGTGCCAGCAGCTTAGTAATTGAATACGAGCAGTACTTC.